The 30 T cell receptor beta chains presented below share a single source sample, sequenced in a study of T cell changes during pregnancy in multiple sclerosis. TCRdb's table, derived via immunoSEQ multiplex PCR, lists solely in-frame clones and lacks some. This table holds 50,000 to 65,000 clones, around nine tenths found once. The sample here was CD8+ T cells from peripheral blood mononuclear cells, taken before pregnancy. The origin of the receptors is a female donor with multiple sclerosis, enrolled in a pregnancy study.

The V and J genes are TRBV11-3 and TRBJ2-2, with 8 bases that match TRBD1. Germline values: CDR1 SGHNT, CDR2 YENEEA. This CDR3 is 14 amino acids long. Germline trimming cut 7 bases from V and 5 bases from J; bases unmatched to any gene: 6. For the CDR3, the DNA is TGTGCCAGCAAGGGCAGGGGGCGGACCGGGGAGCTGTTTTTT. This encodes CASKGRGRTGELFF.

The J gene is TRBJ2-5, the V gene TRBV18, with TRBD2 identical over 11 bases. Per germline, CDR1 KGHSH and CDR2 LQKENI. The CDR3 loop spans 18 amino acids. V lost 4 bases, J lost 0 bases, and 10 bases stayed unmatched. The CDR3 DNA reads as TGTGCCAGCTCACTATCCGGGACTAGCGGTTTTTACCAAGAGACCCAGTACTTC. Amino acids: CASSLSGTSGFYQETQYF.

The V gene is TRBV10-3, the J gene TRBJ2-1; 10 nucleotides agree with TRBD2. The CDR3 runs to 15 residues. In germline, CDR1 is ENHRY, CDR2 SYGVKD. V shed 6 bases, J shed 16 bases, and the junction held 18 bases outside the gene matches. The CDR3 protein is CAIRGFRAGGPEVFF. The CDR3 DNA reads as TGTGCCATCAGGGGATTTCGAGCGGGGGGGCCGGAGGTATTCTTC.

The chain uses TRBV4-1 and TRBJ2-1, with D tentatively TRBD2 (7 bases). Looked up from germline, CDR1 is MGHRA and CDR2 is YSYEKL. The CDR3 consists of 12 residues. Trimming took off 6 bases at V and 8 bases at J, with 11 bases between the two ends. The CDR3 bases are TGCGCCAGCAGAGGGGGGGGCCATGAGCAGTTCTTC. Its protein product is CASRGGGHEQFF.

The chain recombines TRBV10-3 with TRBJ2-2, with 8 positions matching TRBD1. This CDR3 is built from 13 residues. The V gene end was trimmed by 8 bases and the J gene end by 7 bases; junction bases not matched to a gene: 6. CDR1 is ENHRY, CDR2 SYGVKD, per germline. The CDR3, as DNA: TGTGCCATCCCCCAGGGGGCAAACGGGGAGCTGTTTTTT. Protein product: CAIPQGANGELFF.

V is TRBV11-2 and J is TRBJ2-2; 7 bases align to TRBD1. V lost 4 bases and J lost 6; bases outside the gene matches: 5. Germline V CDR1 and CDR2: SGHAT, FQNNGV. This CDR3 comprises 14 residues. As DNA, the CDR3 is TGTGCCAGCAGCTCTCGACAGGGCTCCGGGGAGCTGTTTTTT. Its translation is CASSSRQGSGELFF.

Written as DNA, the CDR3 is TGTGCCACCAGCAGAGGAACAGCAACAAATCAGCCCCAGCATTTT. It encodes CATSRGTATNQPQHF. The chain links TRBV15 to TRBJ1-5; unclear D gene. Trimming took off 1 base at V and 4 bases at J, with 11 bases between the two ends. This CDR3 is 15 amino acids long. The germline V gene encodes CDR1 LNHNV and CDR2 YYDKDF (reference sequence).

This chain links TRBV9 with TRBJ1-2; TRBD1 aligns across 7 bases. Germline loops: CDR1 SGDLS, CDR2 YYNGEE. The J segment lost 3 bases and the V segment lost 2 bases, leaving 4 bases of the junction unmatched. The CDR3 has 14 amino acids. CDR3 loop: CASSVLTGHYGYTF. Written as DNA, the CDR3 is TGTGCCAGCAGCGTCCTGACAGGGCACTATGGCTACACCTTC.

J is TRBJ1-1 and V is TRBV29-1, with D perhaps TRBD1 (5 bases). Trimming left V 5 bases short and J 3 bases short, with 16 bases between. Germline lookup yields CDR1 SQVTM and CDR2 ANQGSEA. The CDR3 is made up of 14 amino acids. The CDR3 DNA reads TGCAGCGTTCAGGGCTCTTTCGTAGACACTGAAGCTTTCTTT. This gives the protein CSVQGSFVDTEAFF.

The J gene is TRBJ2-7, the V gene TRBV10-1, with TRBD1 matching 11 bases. After removal of 8 bases from V and 5 bases from J, the junction contained 5 bases not matched to a gene. Germline lookup yields CDR1 WNHNN and CDR2 SYGVQD (reference sequence). The CDR3 sequence is 13 residues long. CDR3 sequence reads: CASPPGQGDEQYF. CDR3 in DNA: TGCGCCAGCCCTCCGGGACAGGGGGACGAGCAGTACTTC.

The genes are TRBV11-2 and TRBJ2-7, with D possibly TRBD1 on 5 matching bases. The germline V and J ends were trimmed by 7 bases and 2 bases, with 15 bases remaining between them. From germline, CDR1 is SGHAT and CDR2 FQNNGV. The CDR3 is made up of 14 amino acids. The DNA of the CDR3 is TGTGCCAGCACCTTTGGACACCTAACCTACGAGCAGTACTTC. Translation: CASTFGHLTYEQYF.

The chain links TRBV5-8 to TRBJ1-6; the D is unclear. The V end was cut by 4 bases, the J end by 14 bases, with 13 bases between. The CDR3 runs 12 residues. In germline, CDR1 is SGHTS, CDR2 YDEGEE. The CDR3 spells CASSPTGRSLHF. CDR3 in DNA: TGTGCCAGCAGCCCCACCGGGAGATCCCTCCACTTT. The whole variable domain, filled in from reference TRBV5-8 and TRBJ1-6, reads EAGVTQSPTHLIKTRGQQATLRCSPISGHTSVYWYQQALGLGLQFLLWYDEGEERNRGNFPPRFSGRQFPNYSSELNVNALELEDSALYLCASSPTGRSLHFGNGTRLTVT.

The chain has TRBV19 and TRBJ2-7, with D maybe TRBD2 (6 bases). The CDR3 runs to 12 residues. V was trimmed by 5 bases and J by 6 bases, leaving 11 bases between them. The germline CDR1 and CDR2 sequences are LNHDA and SQIVND (reference sequence). The CDR3 region is CASSLGLGEQYF. CDR3 in DNA: TGTGCCAGTAGTCTGGGACTGGGCGAGCAGTACTTC.

V is TRBV9 and J is TRBJ2-7, with 8 bases lining up with TRBD2. The trim removed 1 base at V and 3 bases at J, leaving 3 bases unmatched. There are 14 residues in the CDR3. CDR1 and CDR2 from the germline V gene are SGDLS and YYNGEE. CDR3 sequence reads: CASSVSGGDYEQYF. CDR3 nucleotides: TGTGCCAGCAGCGTAAGCGGGGGAGACTACGAGCAGTACTTC.

The gene calls are TRBV9 and TRBJ2-5; 10 bases are a match to TRBD1. CDR3 length: 15 amino acids. Germline CDR1 is SGDLS and CDR2 is YYNGEE. After removal of 0 bases from V and 2 bases from J, the junction contained 1 base not matched to a gene. DNA for the CDR3: TGTGCCAGCAGCGTAGAGGGACAGGGGCAAGAGACCCAGTACTTC. It specifies CASSVEGQGQETQYF.

The table lists this clone with a count of one. The gene calls are TRBV6-5 and TRBJ2-2, with 8 positions matching TRBD1. V was pared by 7 bases and J by 0 bases, with 4 bases of the junction left unmatched. The CDR3 is 15 amino acids. Germline assignment: CDR1 MNHEY and CDR2 SVGAGI. For the CDR3, the DNA is TGTGCCAGCAACGGACAGGGTCCGAACACCGGGGAGCTGTTTTTT. This gives the protein CASNGQGPNTGELFF.

V and J are TRBV6-6 and TRBJ1-2; perhaps TRBD1 as D (5 bases). Germline V gene data show CDR1 as MNHNY and CDR2 as SVGAGI (reference sequence). V shed 2 bases and J shed 4 bases, with 11 bases lying between them. The CDR3 length is 14 residues. This CDR3 reads CASSYQTAAYGYTF. The CDR3, as DNA: TGTGCCAGCAGTTACCAGACAGCCGCCTATGGCTACACCTTC.

The rearrangement joins TRBV7-2 to TRBJ2-7, with D maybe TRBD2 (6 bases). V lost 1 base to trimming and J lost 2 bases, with 15 bases between them. Looked up from germline, CDR1 is SGHTA and CDR2 is FQGNSA. The CDR3 sequence is 16 residues long. The chain's CDR3 is CASSLEGRTGPYEQYF. CDR3 sequence (DNA): TGTGCCAGCAGCTTAGAGGGGAGGACTGGACCCTACGAGCAGTACTTC.

This clone showed up just once. This sequence joins TRBV6-5 and TRBJ2-5, with a possible D match to TRBD1 (6 bases). Germline-derived CDR1 and CDR2 are MNHEY and SVGAGI. Trimming removed 4 bases at V and 6 bases at J, with 18 bases between. This CDR3 has 15 residues. The CDR3: CASSSRTDGWKTQYF. As DNA, the CDR3 is TGTGCCAGCAGTTCTCGGACAGATGGTTGGAAGACCCAGTACTTC.

V usage is TRBV7-9 and J usage is TRBJ1-1; no reliable D call. The CDR3 spans 12 residues. Germline assignment: CDR1 SEHNR and CDR2 FQNEAQ (reference sequence). The V end lost 1 base, the J end lost 8 bases, and 8 bases lay between the germline ends. The DNA of the CDR3 is TGTGCCAGCAGCTTAGACGGGAGGGAAGCTTTCTTT. Translation gives CASSLDGREAFF.

The chain uses TRBV9 and TRBJ1-2, with TRBD1 matching 9 bases. Losses at the gene ends were 4 bases for V and 2 bases for J; bases not matched to a gene: 6. Per germline, CDR1 SGDLS and CDR2 YYNGEE. There are 15 residues in the CDR3. The DNA of the CDR3 is TGTGCCAGCAGCCATGACAGGGGGGGAAACTATGGCTACACCTTC. Protein sequence: CASSHDRGGNYGYTF.

The chain joins TRBV7-9 to TRBJ1-4; 9 bases agree with TRBD1. The CDR3 loop spans 14 amino acids. Per the germline V gene, CDR1 is SEHNR and CDR2 is FQNEAQ (reference sequence). After removal of 3 bases from V and 8 bases from J, the junction contained 4 bases not matched to a gene. The DNA of the CDR3 is TGTGCCAGCAGCTTCGGACAGGGGAGAGAAAAACTGTTTTTT. It codes for CASSFGQGREKLFF.

In its sample, this clone was seen a few times. The V gene is TRBV10-3, the J gene TRBJ1-2; D might be TRBD1 (6 bases). CDR3 length: 13 residues. Trimming took off 2 bases at V and 4 bases at J, with 8 bases between the two ends. Germline CDR1 reads ENHRY; CDR2 reads SYGVKD. Here the CDR3 reads CAISETGFYGYTF. The CDR3, as DNA: TGTGCCATCAGTGAGACAGGGTTCTATGGCTACACCTTC.

This chain uses TRBV5-4 with TRBJ1-2; 7 bases are shared with TRBD1. Germline loops: CDR1 SGHNT, CDR2 YYREEE (reference sequence). CDR3 length: 14 residues. J gave up 7 bases and V 5 bases, and 11 bases lay outside the gene matches. In DNA, the CDR3 is TGTGCCAGCAGAAACCCTGACAGGGTGGGTGGCTACACCTTC. It codes for CASRNPDRVGGYTF.

This sequence joins TRBV12-5 and TRBJ2-7; 7 bases map to TRBD2. V was pared by 8 bases and J by 2 bases, with 6 bases of the junction left unmatched. The CDR3 runs to 13 residues. The germline V gene encodes CDR1 LGHNT and CDR2 FRNRAP. CDR3 loop: CASTSDSTYEQYF. The CDR3 region has the DNA TGTGCTAGTACTAGCGACAGTACCTACGAGCAGTACTTC. The full variable domain, its missing parts supplied by reference TRBV12-5 and TRBJ2-7, is DARVTQTPRHKVTEMGQEVTMRCQPILGHNTVFWYRQTMMQGLELLAYFRNRAPLDDSGMPKDRFSAEMPDATLATLKIQPSEPRDSAVYFCASTSDSTYEQYFGPGTRLTVT.

V usage is TRBV5-1 and J usage is TRBJ2-1; TRBD2 matches 9 bases. This CDR3 has 16 amino acids. The germline V gene encodes CDR1 SGHRS and CDR2 YFSETQ. J gave up 4 bases and V 1 base, and 6 bases lay outside the gene matches. The CDR3 region is CASSLSSGGTYNEQFF. The CDR3 DNA reads TGCGCCAGCAGCTTGAGTAGCGGGGGAACATACAATGAGCAGTTCTTC.

The gene calls are TRBV19 and TRBJ1-5, with D tentatively TRBD1 (5 bases). The V gene's germline CDR1 is LNHDA and CDR2 SQIVND (reference sequence). This CDR3 contains 13 residues. V lost 8 bases and J lost 5, with 13 bases in between. For the CDR3, the DNA is TGTGCCAGTCAAGGGGTGGTGGATCAGCCCCAGCATTTT. It encodes CASQGVVDQPQHF. The variable domain in full, with the rest retrieved from reference TRBV19 and TRBJ1-5, is DGGITQSPKYLFRKEGQNVTLSCEQNLNHDAMYWYRQDPGQGLRLIYYSQIVNDFQKGDIAEGYSVSREKKESFPLTVTSAQKNPTAFYLCASQGVVDQPQHFGDGTRLSIL.

The chain is built from TRBV6-5 and TRBJ1-2; D gene uncertain. The CDR3 loop spans 15 amino acids. Germline CDR1 reads MNHEY; CDR2 reads SVGAGI. V was clipped by 0 bases and J by 5 bases, with 13 bases between them. This chain's CDR3 is CASSYSKTRSYGYTF. CDR3 in DNA: TGTGCCAGCAGTTACTCGAAAACAAGATCGTATGGCTACACCTTC.

This clone was observed a handful of times. This chain links TRBV7-9 with TRBJ2-7; D possibly corresponds to TRBD2 (6 bases). Germline V gives CDR1 SEHNR, CDR2 FQNEAQ (reference sequence). CDR3 length: 16 residues. Trimming removed 5 bases from V and 1 base from J, with 18 bases in between. The CDR3: CASSQAAGPRSYEQYF. CDR3 DNA sequence: TGTGCCAGCAGCCAAGCCGCGGGACCGAGATCCTACGAGCAGTACTTC.

This chain connects TRBV4-1 to TRBJ2-7, with 7 bases that match TRBD1. V lost 4 bases to trimming and J lost 2 bases; unmatched junction nucleotides: 5. This CDR3 comprises 14 residues. Germline V gene data show CDR1 as MGHRA and CDR2 as YSYEKL. For the CDR3, the DNA is TGCGCCAGCAGCCTTAACAGGGGAGCCTACGAGCAGTACTTC. Translating gives CASSLNRGAYEQYF.